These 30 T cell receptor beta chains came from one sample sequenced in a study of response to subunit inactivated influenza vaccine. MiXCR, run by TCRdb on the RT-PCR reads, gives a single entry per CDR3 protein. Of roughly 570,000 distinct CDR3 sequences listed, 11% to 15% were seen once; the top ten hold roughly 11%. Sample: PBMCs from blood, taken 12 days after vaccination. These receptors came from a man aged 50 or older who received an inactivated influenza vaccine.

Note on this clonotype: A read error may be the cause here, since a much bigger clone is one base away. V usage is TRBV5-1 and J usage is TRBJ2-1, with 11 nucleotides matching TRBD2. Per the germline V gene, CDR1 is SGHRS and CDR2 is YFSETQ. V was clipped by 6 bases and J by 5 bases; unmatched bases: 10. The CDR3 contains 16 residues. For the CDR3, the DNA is TGCGCCAGCACCCTCTTCACTAGCGGGGGTAACAATGAGCAGTTCTTC. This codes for CASTLFTSGGNNEQFF.

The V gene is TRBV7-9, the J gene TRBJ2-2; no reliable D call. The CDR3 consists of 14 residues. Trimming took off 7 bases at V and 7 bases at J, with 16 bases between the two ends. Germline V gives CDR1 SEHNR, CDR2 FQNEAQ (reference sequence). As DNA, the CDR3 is TGTGCCAGCACCCGAGCGCGAGTTGGCGGGGAGCTGTTTTTT. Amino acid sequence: CASTRARVGGELFF.

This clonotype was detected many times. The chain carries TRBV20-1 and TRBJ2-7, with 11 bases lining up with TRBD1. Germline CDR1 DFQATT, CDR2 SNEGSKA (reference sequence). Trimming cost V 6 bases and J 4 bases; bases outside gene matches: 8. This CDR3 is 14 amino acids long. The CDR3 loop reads CSATWTGGRYEQYF. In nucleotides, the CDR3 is TGCAGTGCCACATGGACAGGGGGCAGGTACGAGCAGTACTTC.

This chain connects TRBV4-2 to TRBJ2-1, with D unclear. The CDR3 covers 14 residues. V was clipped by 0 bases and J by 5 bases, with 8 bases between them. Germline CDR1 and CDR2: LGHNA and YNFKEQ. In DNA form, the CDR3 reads TGTGCCAGCAGCCAAGATTACGGAAACAATGAGCAGTTCTTC. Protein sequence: CASSQDYGNNEQFF.

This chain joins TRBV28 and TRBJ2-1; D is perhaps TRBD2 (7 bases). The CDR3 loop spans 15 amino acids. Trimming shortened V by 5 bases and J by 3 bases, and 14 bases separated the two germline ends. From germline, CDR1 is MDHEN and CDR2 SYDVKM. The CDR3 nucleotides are TGTGCCAGCAGTACCCTAAGGGGGGGCTACAATGAGCAGTTCTTC. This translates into CASSTLRGGYNEQFF.

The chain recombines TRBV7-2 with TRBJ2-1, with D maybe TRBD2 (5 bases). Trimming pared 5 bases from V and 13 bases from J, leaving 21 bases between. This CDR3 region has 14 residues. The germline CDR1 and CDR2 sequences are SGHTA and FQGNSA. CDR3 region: CASSPRGSVNKQFF. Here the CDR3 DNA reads TGTGCCAGCAGCCCTCGAGGTAGCGTAAATAAACAGTTCTTC.

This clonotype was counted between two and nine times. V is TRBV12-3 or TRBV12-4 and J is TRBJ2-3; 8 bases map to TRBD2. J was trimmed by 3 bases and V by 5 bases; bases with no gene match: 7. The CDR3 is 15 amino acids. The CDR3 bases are TGTGCCAGCAGTCCTAGCGGGCGTAGAACAGATACGCAGTATTTT. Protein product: CASSPSGRRTDTQYF.

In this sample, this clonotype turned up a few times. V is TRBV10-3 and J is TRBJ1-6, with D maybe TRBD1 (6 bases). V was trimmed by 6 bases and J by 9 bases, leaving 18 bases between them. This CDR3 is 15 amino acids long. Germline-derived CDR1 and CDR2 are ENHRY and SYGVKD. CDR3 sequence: CAIRGDTLRGSPLHF. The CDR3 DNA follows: TGTGCCATCAGGGGGGACACTCTGAGGGGTTCACCCCTCCACTTT.

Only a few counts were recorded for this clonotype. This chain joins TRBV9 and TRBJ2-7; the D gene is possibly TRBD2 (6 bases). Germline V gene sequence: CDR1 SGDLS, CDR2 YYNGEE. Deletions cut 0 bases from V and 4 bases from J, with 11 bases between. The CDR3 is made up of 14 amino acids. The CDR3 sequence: CASSVGRDRYEQYF. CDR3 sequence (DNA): TGTGCCAGCAGCGTAGGGCGGGATAGGTACGAGCAGTACTTC.

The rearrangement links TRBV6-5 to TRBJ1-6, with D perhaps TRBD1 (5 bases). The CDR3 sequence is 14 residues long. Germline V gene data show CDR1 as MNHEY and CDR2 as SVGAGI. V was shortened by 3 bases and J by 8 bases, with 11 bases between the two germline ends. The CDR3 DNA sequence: TGTGCCAGCAGTTATTTGGGGGAGGATTCACCCCTCCACTTT. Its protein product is CASSYLGEDSPLHF.

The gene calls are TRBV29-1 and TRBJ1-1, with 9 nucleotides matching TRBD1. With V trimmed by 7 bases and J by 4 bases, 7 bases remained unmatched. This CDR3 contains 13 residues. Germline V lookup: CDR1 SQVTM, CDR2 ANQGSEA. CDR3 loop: CSAGTGWGTEAFF. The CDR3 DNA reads TGCAGCGCCGGGACAGGGTGGGGCACTGAAGCTTTCTTT. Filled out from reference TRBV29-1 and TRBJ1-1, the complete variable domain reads SAVISQKPSRDICQRGTSLTIQCQVDSQVTMMFWYRQQPGQSLTLIATANQGSEATYESGFVIDKFPISRPNLTFSTLTVSNMSPEDSSIYLCSAGTGWGTEAFFGQGTRLTVV.

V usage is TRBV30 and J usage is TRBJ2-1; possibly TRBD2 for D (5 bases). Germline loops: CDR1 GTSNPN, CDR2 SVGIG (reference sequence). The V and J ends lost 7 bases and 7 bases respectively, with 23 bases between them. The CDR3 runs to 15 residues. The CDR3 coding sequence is TGTGCCTACGTGCCCTATAACGGGGAGTGGAATGAGCAGTTCTTC. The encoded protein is CAYVPYNGEWNEQFF.

The DNA of the CDR3 is TGCAGTGCTTTAGCGGAACTGAACACCGGGGAGCTGTTTTTT. Translated: CSALAELNTGELFF. The chain combines TRBV20-1 with TRBJ2-2; TRBD2 is a possible D gene (6 bases). This CDR3 is built from 14 residues. The V gene lost 5 bases and the J gene lost 1 base, with 11 bases spanning the gap. Germline V gives CDR1 DFQATT, CDR2 SNEGSKA (reference sequence).

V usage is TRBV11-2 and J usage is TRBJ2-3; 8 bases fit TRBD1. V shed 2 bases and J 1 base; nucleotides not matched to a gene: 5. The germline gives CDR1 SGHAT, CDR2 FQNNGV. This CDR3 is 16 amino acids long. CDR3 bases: TGTGCCAGCAGCTTAATCGGACAGGGAGGCACAGATACGCAGTATTTT. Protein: CASSLIGQGGTDTQYF.

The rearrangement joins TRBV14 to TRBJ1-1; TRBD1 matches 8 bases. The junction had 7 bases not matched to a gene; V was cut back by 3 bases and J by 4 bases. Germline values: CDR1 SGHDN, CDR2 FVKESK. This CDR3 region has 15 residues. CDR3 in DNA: TGTGCCAGCAGCCACCGGACAGGGTTGCTCACTGAAGCTTTCTTT. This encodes CASSHRTGLLTEAFF.

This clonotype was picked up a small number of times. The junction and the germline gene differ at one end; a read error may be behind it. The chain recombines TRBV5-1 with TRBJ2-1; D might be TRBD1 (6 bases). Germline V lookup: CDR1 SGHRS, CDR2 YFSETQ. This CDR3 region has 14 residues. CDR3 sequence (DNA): TGCGCCAGTAGCTTGGAACAGGGCAGCGGCGAGCAGTTCTTC. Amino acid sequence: CASSLEQGSGEQFF. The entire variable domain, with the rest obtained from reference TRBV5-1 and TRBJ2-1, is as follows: KAGVTQTPRYLIKTRGQQVTLSCSPISGHRSVSWYQQTPGQGLQFLFEYFSETQRNKGNFPGRFSGRQFSNSRSEMNVSTLELGDSALYLCASSLEQGSGEQFFGPGTRLTVL.

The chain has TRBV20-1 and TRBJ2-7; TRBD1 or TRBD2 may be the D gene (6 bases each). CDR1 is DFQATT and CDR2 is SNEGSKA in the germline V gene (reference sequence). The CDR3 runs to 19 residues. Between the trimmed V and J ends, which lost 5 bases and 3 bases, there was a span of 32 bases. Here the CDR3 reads CSAPQGSAGQGGSHYEQYF. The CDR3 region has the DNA TGCAGTGCTCCCCAGGGTTCCGCGGGACAAGGAGGGTCCCACTACGAGCAGTACTTC.

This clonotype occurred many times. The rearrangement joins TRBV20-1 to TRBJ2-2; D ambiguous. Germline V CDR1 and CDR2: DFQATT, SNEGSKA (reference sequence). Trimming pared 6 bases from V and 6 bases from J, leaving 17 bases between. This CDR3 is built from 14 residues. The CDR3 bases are TGCAGTGCCGTGAAGTCGGCCGCGGCCGGGGAGCTGTTTTTT. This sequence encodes CSAVKSAAAGELFF.

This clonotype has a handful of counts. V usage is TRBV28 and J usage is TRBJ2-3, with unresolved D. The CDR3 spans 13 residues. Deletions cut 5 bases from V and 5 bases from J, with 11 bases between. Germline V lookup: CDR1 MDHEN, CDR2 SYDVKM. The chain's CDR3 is CASSVNRVDTQYF. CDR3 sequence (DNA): TGTGCCAGCAGTGTAAATCGAGTAGATACGCAGTATTTT.

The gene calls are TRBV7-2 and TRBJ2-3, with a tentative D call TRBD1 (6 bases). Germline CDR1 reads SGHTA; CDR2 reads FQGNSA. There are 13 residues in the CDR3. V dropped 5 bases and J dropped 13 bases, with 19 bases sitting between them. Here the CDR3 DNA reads TGTGCCAGCAGCCGAGGGGGTGGCTTTGACGAGTATTTT. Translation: CASSRGGGFDEYF.

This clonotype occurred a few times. The CDR3 DNA reads as TGCAGCGCCTCTGGGACTTCCGAGCAGTTCTTC. This sequence encodes CSASGTSEQFF. The chain joins TRBV29-1 to TRBJ2-1; D possibly corresponds to TRBD2 (6 bases). Germline V CDR1 and CDR2: SQVTM, ANQGSEA. The V gene lost 7 bases and the J gene lost 10 bases, with 14 bases spanning the gap. CDR3 length: 11 amino acids.

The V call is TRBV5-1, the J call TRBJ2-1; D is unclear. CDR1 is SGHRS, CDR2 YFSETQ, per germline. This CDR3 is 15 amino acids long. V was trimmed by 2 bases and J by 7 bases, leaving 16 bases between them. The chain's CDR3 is CASSFGGSTANEQFF. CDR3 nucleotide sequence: TGCGCCAGCAGCTTCGGCGGTTCCACTGCAAATGAGCAGTTCTTC.

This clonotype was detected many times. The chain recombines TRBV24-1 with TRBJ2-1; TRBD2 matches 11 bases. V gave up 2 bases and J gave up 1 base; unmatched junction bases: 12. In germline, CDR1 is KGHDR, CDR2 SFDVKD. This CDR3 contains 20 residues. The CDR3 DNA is TGTGCCACCAGTGATTCTGGGGTTAATCTAGCGGGAGGATCCTACAATGAGCAGTTCTTC. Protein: CATSDSGVNLAGGSYNEQFF.

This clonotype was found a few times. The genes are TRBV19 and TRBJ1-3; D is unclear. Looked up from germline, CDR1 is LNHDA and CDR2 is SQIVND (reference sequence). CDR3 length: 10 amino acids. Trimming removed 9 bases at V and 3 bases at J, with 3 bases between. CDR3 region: CARNGNTIYF. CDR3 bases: TGTGCCAGAAATGGAAACACCATATATTTT.

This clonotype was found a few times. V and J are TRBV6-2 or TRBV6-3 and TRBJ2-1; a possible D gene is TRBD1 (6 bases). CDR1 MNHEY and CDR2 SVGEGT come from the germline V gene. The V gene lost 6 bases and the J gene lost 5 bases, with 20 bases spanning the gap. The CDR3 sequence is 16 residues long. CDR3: CASRTGTRGFHNEQFF. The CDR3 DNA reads TGTGCCAGCAGAACAGGGACACGGGGTTTCCACAATGAGCAGTTCTTC.

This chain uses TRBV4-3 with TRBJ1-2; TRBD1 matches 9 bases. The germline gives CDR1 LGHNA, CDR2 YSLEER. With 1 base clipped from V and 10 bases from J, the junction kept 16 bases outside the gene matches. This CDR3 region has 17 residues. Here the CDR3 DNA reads TGCGCCAGCAGCCAAGTTTGGGGGACAGGGACAGGGATTGTCTACACCTTC. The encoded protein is CASSQVWGTGTGIVYTF.

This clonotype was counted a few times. The CDR3 DNA sequence: TGCAGCGGGAACAGGGGAAATTCGCAAGATACGCAGTATTTT. Its protein is CSGNRGNSQDTQYF. The rearrangement uses TRBV29-1 and TRBJ2-3; 7 bases line up with TRBD1. The junction had 12 bases not matched to a gene; V was cut back by 7 bases and J by 5 bases. Germline-derived CDR1 and CDR2 are SQVTM and ANQGSEA. This CDR3 has 14 amino acids.

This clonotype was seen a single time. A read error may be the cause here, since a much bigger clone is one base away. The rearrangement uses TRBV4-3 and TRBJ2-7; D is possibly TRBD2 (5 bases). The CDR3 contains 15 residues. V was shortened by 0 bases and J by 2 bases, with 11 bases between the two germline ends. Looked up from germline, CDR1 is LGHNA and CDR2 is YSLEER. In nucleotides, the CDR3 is TGCGCCAGCAGCCAAGATCGCGGGTCCACCTACGAGCAGTACTTC. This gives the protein CASSQDRGSTYEQYF.

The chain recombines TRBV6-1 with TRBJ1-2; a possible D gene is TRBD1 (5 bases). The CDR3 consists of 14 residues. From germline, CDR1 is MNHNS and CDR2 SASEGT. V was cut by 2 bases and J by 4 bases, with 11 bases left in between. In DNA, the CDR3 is TGTGCCAGCAGTGAACCGGGGACGGTCTATGGCTACACCTTC. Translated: CASSEPGTVYGYTF.

The CDR3: CASSLKRPLPGQRYSSGANVLTF. CDR3 coding DNA: TGTGCCAGCAGCTTAAAAAGACCTCTGCCGGGACAGAGATACAGCTCTGGGGCCAACGTCCTGACTTTC. V is TRBV7-6 and J is TRBJ2-6; 7 bases map to TRBD1. This CDR3 contains 23 residues. Germline-derived CDR1 and CDR2 are SGHVS and FNYEAQ. The trim removed 2 bases at V and 0 bases at J, leaving 22 bases unmatched.